This T cell receptor beta chain was identified in a study of shared clonotypes between healthy human individuals. Whole-study results and caveats: Among several donors, roughly 5% of naive CD4 clonotypes were found in common.

As to this clone: Antigen specificity is unknown.

The data were produced by immunoSEQ multiplex PCR, yet TCRdb's version contains in-frame clones alone and is incomplete. This table holds nearly 600,000 clones, around 95% found once. Germline CDR1 and CDR2: SEHNR and FQNEAQ (reference sequence). CDR3 length equals 14 residues. V was clipped by 4 bases and J by 5 bases; unmatched bases: 5. Naive CD8 populations comprised CD45RO-negative cells positively selected for CCR7, excluding terminally differentiated effector memory CD45RA+ cells. Donors comprised healthy HIV-negative adults lacking recent acute infections or vaccinations. Material: naive CD8+ T cells sorted from blood. The rearrangement joins TRBV7-9 to TRBJ1-5; 7 nucleotides agree with TRBD1. The TCR comes from a woman between 25 and 40 years old in good health. In DNA, the CDR3 is TGTGCCAGCAGCTCAAACAGGGGAGATCAGCCCCAGCATTTT. Amino acid sequence: CASSSNRGDQPQHF.